The following is a TCR beta chain sequence with its context. The CDR3 is made up of 19 amino acids. J gave up 0 bases and V 2 bases, and 10 bases lay outside the gene matches. The germline V gene has CDR1 LGHDT and CDR2 YNNKEL (reference sequence). The sample belongs to a study of control samples from healthy donors and cancer patients. Assay used: immunoSEQ multiplex PCR; TCRdb lists only in-frame clones, some missing. Counted here are about 180,000 clones, about 92% occurring once; the ten biggest clones make up around 1.5%. This sequence was found in a young man in good health. Sequences were obtained from blood. This chain connects TRBV3-1 (or the pseudogene TRBV3-2) to TRBJ2-3; TRBD2 matches at 11 bases. The CDR3 reads CASSQSPLRTSGSTDTQYF. As DNA, the CDR3 is TGTGCCAGCAGCCAATCCCCCTTAAGGACTAGCGGGAGCACAGATACGCAGTATTTT.